This TCR beta chain was identified in a study of blood T cell repertoires in COVID-19. Sequenced by immunoSEQ multiplex PCR; TCRdb stores in-frame clones only, minus some. This table holds 160,000 or so clones, just over 90% found once. This CDR3 is 14 amino acids long. The V end was cut by 3 bases, the J end by 5 bases, with 12 bases between. Germline V lookup: CDR1 SNHLY, CDR2 FYNNEI. In this sample, this clone turned up once. Sequenced sample: peripheral blood. The J gene is TRBJ2-3, the V gene TRBV2, with a possible D match to TRBD2 (6 bases). The receptor's source is a man aged 18 to 30 with acute or convalescent COVID-19. The CDR3 region is CASSDRRDGDTQYF. As DNA, the CDR3 is TGTGCCAGCAGTGATAGGAGGGACGGAGATACGCAGTATTTT. Full variable domain (missing parts from reference TRBV2 and TRBJ2-3): EPEVTQTPSHQVTQMGQEVILRCVPISNHLYFYWYRQILGQKVEFLVSFYNNEISEKSEIFDDQFSVERPDGSNFTLKIRSTKLEDSAMYFCASSDRRDGDTQYFGPGTRLTVL.